This is a list of T cell receptor beta chains from one sample in a study of human T cells and chemical hapten exposure. Via MiXCR, TCRdb re-called the RACE reads, giving one row per CDR3 protein. Of 70,000 to 75,000 distinct CDR3 sequences in the sample, 32% were seen once. The source material was whole blood, sampled in connection with sensitization to the hapten diphenylcyclopropenone (DPC). Receptors originate from a man aged 40-49 years with alopecia areata. Some clones in this sample may be carry-over from other donors' samples. Each CDR3 is given with its conserved first and last residue. D genes are given only for firm matches.

D: TRBD2; J: TRBJ2-7; V: TRBV4-2; CDR3: CASSQDFSGRHYEQYF
D: TRBD2; J: TRBJ2-7; V: TRBV28; CDR3: CASSFLAGNYEQYF
D: TRBD1; J: TRBJ1-5; V: TRBV4-2; CDR3: CASSQTGGASNQPQHF
D: -; J: TRBJ2-2; V: TRBV24-1; CDR3: CATRPSNTGELFF
D: TRBD2; J: TRBJ2-1; V: TRBV20-1; CDR3: CSARVPAGGYEQFF
D: -; J: TRBJ1-1; V: TRBV10-1; CDR3: CASSPRVDTEAFF
D: TRBD2; J: TRBJ2-7; V: TRBV20-1; CDR3: CRVGTSSYEQYF
D: -; J: TRBJ2-7; V: TRBV7-9; CDR3: CASSPPLPTSYEQYF
D: -; J: TRBJ1-5; V: TRBV12-3/TRBV12-4; CDR3: CASSPQRGSNQPQHF
D: -; J: TRBJ1-1; V: TRBV20-1; CDR3: CSASSLNTEAFF
D: TRBD2; J: TRBJ2-3; V: TRBV30; CDR3: CAWSVREADTQYF
D: TRBD2; J: TRBJ2-7; V: TRBV20-1; CDR3: CSAREGRERLWEQYF
D: TRBD1; J: TRBJ1-3; V: TRBV12-3/TRBV12-4; CDR3: CASSFGGQAYGGNTIYF
D: -; J: TRBJ2-2; V: TRBV5-4; CDR3: CASSSANGGELFF
D: -; J: TRBJ2-7; V: TRBV28; CDR3: CASAQGGSYEQYF
D: -; J: TRBJ2-4; V: TRBV7-9; CDR3: CASSLTESGKNIQYF
D: -; J: TRBJ1-4; V: TRBV5-1; CDR3: CASSLGPPTNNEKLFF
D: -; J: TRBJ2-3; V: TRBV5-1; CDR3: CASSEDTDTQYF
D: -; J: TRBJ1-1; V: TRBV11-3; CDR3: CASSLVPGGGKNTEAFF